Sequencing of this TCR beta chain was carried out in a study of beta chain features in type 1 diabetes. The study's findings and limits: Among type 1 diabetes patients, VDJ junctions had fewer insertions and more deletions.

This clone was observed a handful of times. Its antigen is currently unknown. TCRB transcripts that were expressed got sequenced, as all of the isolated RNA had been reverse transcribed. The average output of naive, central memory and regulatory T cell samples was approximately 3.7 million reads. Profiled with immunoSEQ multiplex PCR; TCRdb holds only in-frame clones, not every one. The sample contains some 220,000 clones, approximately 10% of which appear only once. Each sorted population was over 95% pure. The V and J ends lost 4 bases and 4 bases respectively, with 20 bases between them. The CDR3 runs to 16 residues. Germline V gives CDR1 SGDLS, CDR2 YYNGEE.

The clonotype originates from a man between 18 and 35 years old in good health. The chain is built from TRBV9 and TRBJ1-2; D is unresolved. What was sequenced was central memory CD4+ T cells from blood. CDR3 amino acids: CASSPRGAGGFYGYTF. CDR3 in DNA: TGTGCCAGCAGCCCCCGGGGAGCGGGAGGCTTCTATGGCTACACCTTC.